This is a list of T cell receptor beta chains from one sample in a study of blood T cell repertoires in COVID-19. The repertoire was sequenced with immunoSEQ multiplex PCR; TCRdb's copy has only in-frame clones and lacks some. The repertoire includes about 250,000 clones, approximately 86% of them detected once, and 1.5% to 2% sits in the top ten. Specimen: peripheral blood. These receptors were collected from an older woman who had recovered from COVID-19. Both conserved end residues are part of each CDR3. The D gene is left open where the match is weak. The size of a clone is reported for some rows only, either as once, few or many, or as a class for expanded clones.

few TRBJ2-1 14 TRBV6-5 TRBD2 CASSLAGGDNEQFF TGTGCCAGCAGTTTAGCGGGGGGGGACAATGAGCAGTTCTTC
NA TRBJ1-2 14 TRBV24-1 NA CATSEAGGVDGYTF TGTGCCACCAGTGAGGCGGGAGGGGTCGATGGCTACACCTTC
NA TRBJ1-4 14 TRBV24-1 NA CATSDSSSGGKLFF TGTGCCACCAGTGATTCTTCGAGCGGGGGGAAACTGTTTTTT
NA TRBJ2-2 12 TRBV19 NA CASSIGGWELFF TGTGCCAGTAGTATAGGAGGATGGGAGCTGTTTTTT
NA TRBJ1-4 17 TRBV2 NA CASSESPLTGTNEKLFF TGTGCCAGCAGTGAATCCCCTTTAACAGGGACTAATGAAAAACTGTTTTTT
NA TRBJ1-1 12 TRBV11-3 NA CASSLGGELAFF TGTGCCAGCAGCTTAGGGGGGGAATTAGCTTTCTTT
NA TRBJ2-1 16 TRBV5-4 TRBD2 CASSSLQGSGGNEQFF TGTGCCAGCAGCTCCCTCCAGGGGAGCGGGGGCAATGAGCAGTTCTTC
NA TRBJ2-7 14 TRBV5-5 NA CASSKRDISYEQYF TGTGCCAGCAGCAAACGGGACATCTCCTACGAGCAGTACTTC
NA TRBJ2-3 11 TRBV20-1 TRBD2 CSGGNTDTQYF TGTAGCGGGGGGAACACAGATACGCAGTATTTT
NA TRBJ1-1 15 TRBV27 NA CASSPLQGIRTEAFF TGTGCCAGCAGTCCATTACAGGGAATAAGGACTGAAGCTTTCTTT
NA TRBJ2-2 14 TRBV6-6 NA CASIRRVNTGELFF TGTGCCAGCATCCGCAGGGTGAACACCGGGGAGCTGTTTTTT
NA TRBJ2-7 14 TRBV28 TRBD1 CASSLVGQGRTGHF TGTGCCAGCAGTTTGGTGGGACAGGGGCGCACCGGGCACTTC
NA TRBJ1-2 16 TRBV4-2 NA CASRQDNRASYYGYTF TGTGCCAGCAGGCAGGATAACAGGGCTAGTTACTATGGCTACACCTTC
NA TRBJ1-5 15 TRBV19 TRBD1 CASSIVRTGGQPQHF TGTGCCAGTAGTATAGTTCGTACAGGGGGGCAGCCCCAGCATTTT
NA TRBJ2-3 15 TRBV5-1 TRBD2 CASSLAGGTTDTQYF TGCGCCAGCAGCTTAGCGGGGGGTACCACAGATACGCAGTATTTT
NA TRBJ1-4 15 TRBV28 TRBD1 CASSSNRGSSEKLFF TGTGCCAGCAGTTCCAACAGGGGGTCTAGTGAAAAACTGTTTTTT
NA TRBJ2-1 16 TRBV18 NA CASSPFYGLADNEQFF TGTGCCAGCTCTCCTTTTTATGGATTAGCGGACAATGAGCAGTTCTTC
NA TRBJ2-2 13 TRBV19 NA CASTPGEHRELFF TGTGCCAGTACCCCGGGGGAGCACCGGGAGCTGTTTTTT
NA TRBJ1-6 17 TRBV4-2 NA CASSQVRGGGYNSPLHF TGTGCCAGCAGCCAAGTTCGGGGTGGAGGCTATAATTCACCCCTCCACTTT
few TRBJ2-7 14 TRBV28 TRBD2 CASRTSGELLQQYF TGTGCCAGCAGGACTAGCGGGGAGCTCCTCCAGCAGTACTTC
NA TRBJ2-1 17 TRBV21-1 NA CASRMGLAGQSYNEQFF TGTGCCAGCAGAATGGGACTAGCGGGGCAGTCCTACAATGAGCAGTTCTTC
NA TRBJ2-3 15 TRBV11-3 NA CASSSLGTLTDTQYF TGTGCCAGCAGCTCCCTCGGGACACTCACAGATACGCAGTATTTT
NA TRBJ2-7 17 TRBV11-2 NA CASSLDPPGAGRYEQYF TGTGCCAGCAGCTTAGACCCCCCTGGGGCCGGAAGATACGAGCAGTACTTC
NA TRBJ2-7 13 TRBV2 TRBD1 CASYRQGAYEQYF TGTGCCAGCTACAGACAGGGGGCCTACGAGCAGTACTTC
NA TRBJ2-7 12 TRBV2 NA CASSEQAYEQYF TGTGCCAGCAGTGAACAGGCCTACGAGCAGTACTTC
NA TRBJ2-5 20 TRBV4-1 TRBD2 CASSQGGLAGGSPRRETQYF TGCGCCAGCAGCCAAGGGGGACTAGCGGGGGGGTCCCCCCGGCGAGAGACCCAGTACTTC
NA TRBJ1-6 16 TRBV28 TRBD1 CASSLGWDRRNSPLHF TGTGCCAGCAGCCTAGGGTGGGACAGGAGGAATTCACCCCTCCACTTT
once TRBJ1-4 14 TRBV27 TRBD1 CASSLQGVNEKLFF TGTGCCAGCAGTCTACAGGGGGTCAATGAAAAACTGTTTTTT
NA TRBJ2-5 15 TRBV7-3 TRBD2 CASSLGTSGGETQYF TGTGCCAGCAGCCTGGGGACTAGCGGGGGAGAGACCCAGTACTTC
NA TRBJ2-5 14 TRBV7-3 NA CASSLNRGGETQYF TGTGCCAGCAGCTTAAATAGGGGAGGAGAGACCCAGTACTTC
NA TRBJ2-5 13 TRBV10-3 NA CAIVRQEKETQYF TGTGCCATCGTCCGACAGGAAAAAGAGACCCAGTACTTC
NA TRBJ2-1 12 TRBV7-9 TRBD2 CASSWTSDEQFF TGTGCCAGCAGCTGGACTAGTGACGAGCAGTTCTTC
NA TRBJ1-1 15 TRBV6-6 TRBD1 CASSYTAGGRAEAFF TGTGCCAGCAGTTACACCGCAGGGGGCCGCGCTGAAGCTTTCTTT
NA TRBJ1-4 17 TRBV28 TRBD1 CASSTARTGTINEKLFF TGTGCCAGCAGTACAGCTCGGACAGGAACGATAAATGAAAAACTGTTTTTT
NA TRBJ1-3 14 TRBV9 NA CASSAGGSWGTIYF TGTGCCAGCAGCGCAGGCGGGTCATGGGGCACCATATATTTT
NA TRBJ2-3 16 TRBV7-9 NA CASSPPGVRGTDTQYF TGTGCCAGCAGCCCCCCGGGGGTAAGAGGCACAGATACGCAGTATTTT
NA TRBJ2-7 14 TRBV7-3 NA CASSLLPGGYEQYF TGTGCCAGCAGCTTACTGCCCGGGGGCTACGAGCAGTACTTC
once TRBJ1-6 14 TRBV9 NA CASTRDNNNSPLHF TGTGCCAGCACTCGGGACAACAATAATTCACCCCTCCACTTT
NA TRBJ2-1 14 TRBV2 NA CASSEQGLRGEQFF TGTGCCAGCAGTGAGCAGGGGCTGAGAGGTGAGCAGTTCTTC
NA TRBJ2-3 14 TRBV5-1 TRBD1 CASSMGQITDTQYF TGCGCCAGCAGCATGGGACAGATAACAGATACGCAGTATTTT
NA TRBJ2-5 17 TRBV5-1 TRBD2 CASSWTSGGIDRETQYF TGCGCCAGCAGCTGGACTAGCGGGGGGATTGACCGGGAGACCCAGTACTTC